Presented here are 17 T cell receptor beta chains from one specimen sequenced in a study of blood T cell repertoires in COVID-19. Only in-frame clones appear in the TCRdb table, and some are missing; sequencing was by immunoSEQ multiplex PCR. The data hold 200,000 to 300,000 clones, with around 90% observed a single time. Sequences were obtained from PBMCs or T cells enriched from blood (not recorded which). These receptors came from a man aged 50 to 59 who had been exposed to COVID-19.

V usage is TRBV5-1 and J usage is TRBJ2-5; D is unclear. The V gene's germline CDR1 is SGHRS and CDR2 YFSETQ. Trimming cost V 3 bases and J 5 bases, with 8 bases left between them. The CDR3 covers 12 residues. CDR3 protein: CASSSLRETQYF. CDR3 DNA: TGCGCCAGCAGCTCCCTGCGGGAGACCCAGTACTTC.

This chain links TRBV5-4 with TRBJ2-5; 11 bases line up with TRBD2. CDR1 and CDR2 from the germline V gene are SGHNT and YYREEE (reference sequence). The CDR3 covers 16 residues. V lost 2 bases to trimming and J lost 5 bases; unmatched junction nucleotides: 8. This chain's CDR3 is CASSFLAGGPHETQYF. CDR3 in DNA: TGTGCCAGCAGCTTTTTAGCGGGAGGGCCTCACGAGACCCAGTACTTC. Drawing the rest from reference TRBV5-4 and TRBJ2-5, the complete variable domain is ETGVTQSPTHLIKTRGQQVTLRCSSQSGHNTVSWYQQALGQGPQFIFQYYREEENGRGNFPPRFSGLQFPNYSSELNVNALELDDSALYLCASSFLAGGPHETQYFGPGTRLLVL.

The J gene is TRBJ2-1, the V gene TRBV5-1; the D gene is possibly TRBD1 (6 bases). CDR1 SGHRS and CDR2 YFSETQ come from the germline V gene. The V end was cut by 0 bases, the J end by 8 bases, with 12 bases between. This CDR3 is 14 amino acids long. This chain's CDR3 is CASSLVQGFDEQFF. DNA for the CDR3: TGCGCCAGCAGCTTGGTTCAGGGGTTCGATGAGCAGTTCTTC.

The V call is TRBV3-1 (or the pseudogene TRBV3-2), the J call TRBJ2-1; 8 bases are a match to TRBD2. The CDR3 covers 15 residues. Germline CDR1 is LGHDT and CDR2 is YNNKEL (reference sequence). V lost 1 base and J lost 6; bases outside the gene matches: 5. CDR3 sequence reads: CASSQAASGRNEQFF. CDR3 bases: TGTGCCAGCAGCCAAGCGGCTAGCGGGCGCAATGAGCAGTTCTTC.

The chain uses TRBV5-4 and TRBJ1-2; 7 nucleotides match TRBD1. V shed 4 bases, J shed 2 bases, and the junction held 17 bases outside the gene matches. Germline V gene lookup returns CDR1 SGHNT and CDR2 YYREEE (reference sequence). The length of the CDR3 is 18 residues. The CDR3 DNA reads as TGTGCCAGCAGCAGACCCGGGACAGAATTAAATTACAACTATGGCTACACCTTC. It is translated as CASSRPGTELNYNYGYTF.

This clone was seen once. CDR3 nucleotide sequence: TGTGCCAGCAGCATCACCGGGGGGAATGAGCAGTTCTTC. Translation: CASSITGGNEQFF. The chain is built from TRBV7-9 and TRBJ2-1, with 7 positions matching TRBD2. With V trimmed by 5 bases and J by 7 bases, 5 bases remained unmatched. Germline V gene sequence: CDR1 SEHNR, CDR2 FQNEAQ (reference sequence). The CDR3 spans 13 residues.

This chain uses TRBV9 with TRBJ2-5, with TRBD2 as a possible D gene (6 bases). The length of the CDR3 is 13 residues. V was clipped by 4 bases and J by 9 bases, with 16 bases between them. Germline V CDR1 and CDR2: SGDLS, YYNGEE. The CDR3 nucleotides are TGTGCCAGCAGCACCCCTCCTGGGGAGGCCCAGTACTTC. Amino acids: CASSTPPGEAQYF.

The rearrangement links TRBV28 to TRBJ2-3; 8 bases are shared with TRBD2. From germline, CDR1 is MDHEN and CDR2 SYDVKM. The CDR3 length is 15 residues. Losses at the gene ends were 4 bases for V and 0 bases for J; bases not matched to a gene: 3. This CDR3 reads CASSSGTRSTDTQYF. CDR3 DNA sequence: TGTGCCAGCAGTTCAGGGACTAGAAGCACAGATACGCAGTATTTT.

The table lists this clone with a count of one. The rearrangement joins TRBV7-3 to TRBJ1-6; no clear D. Germline CDR1 and CDR2: SGHTA and FQGTGA. V lost 1 base, J lost 9 bases, and 13 bases lay in between. The CDR3 runs 15 residues. This CDR3 is CASSLKEKTGSPLHF. The CDR3 DNA follows: TGTGCCAGCAGCTTAAAAGAGAAGACGGGTTCACCCCTCCACTTT.

The V and J genes are TRBV18 and TRBJ2-7, with D perhaps TRBD1 (6 bases). Germline V gives CDR1 KGHSH, CDR2 LQKENI. This CDR3 spans 15 amino acids. The V end was cut by 5 bases, the J end by 4 bases, with 18 bases between. The CDR3 spells CASSAFGQGLYEQYF. In DNA, the CDR3 is TGTGCCAGCTCAGCCTTCGGGCAGGGGCTTTACGAGCAGTACTTC. The whole variable domain, remainder taken from reference TRBV18 and TRBJ2-7, is NAGVMQNPRHLVRRRGQEARLRCSPMKGHSHVYWYRQLPEEGLKFMVYLQKENIIDESGMPKERFSAEFPKEGPSILRIQQVVRGDSAAYFCASSAFGQGLYEQYFGPGTRLTVT.

V usage is TRBV7-9 and J usage is TRBJ2-3; 9 bases align to TRBD2. Germline V CDR1 and CDR2: SEHNR, FQNEAQ (reference sequence). CDR3 size: 19 residues. Germline trimming cut 4 bases from V and 0 bases from J; bases unmatched to any gene: 14. CDR3 DNA: TGTGCCAGCAGCTCCCGGGTAGCGGGAGTATCGATCAGCACAGATACGCAGTATTTT. It translates to CASSSRVAGVSISTDTQYF.

The V call is TRBV9, the J call TRBJ2-5, with D tentatively TRBD2 (5 bases). The CDR3 length is 16 residues. Germline lookup yields CDR1 SGDLS and CDR2 YYNGEE. The ends were cut back, 3 bases at V and 4 bases at J, with 19 bases in the middle. CDR3 sequence: CASSAPGNREAETQYF. The DNA of the CDR3 is TGTGCCAGCAGCGCGCCGGGAAATCGTGAGGCAGAGACCCAGTACTTC.

V is TRBV6-5 and J is TRBJ2-7; 7 bases are a match to TRBD2. V lost 4 bases to trimming and J lost 3 bases; unmatched junction nucleotides: 6. Germline CDR1 is MNHEY and CDR2 is SVGAGI. CDR3 size: 14 residues. Written as DNA, the CDR3 is TGTGCCAGCAGTTCCTGGGGAGGGTTCTACGAGCAGTACTTC. It yields the protein CASSSWGGFYEQYF.

V usage is TRBV5-1 and J usage is TRBJ1-1, with no clear D. V was pared by 1 base and J by 4 bases, with 14 bases between. The CDR3 contains 15 residues. Germline values: CDR1 SGHRS, CDR2 YFSETQ. The CDR3 here is CASSLSTRSFTEAFF. The CDR3 DNA is TGCGCCAGCAGCTTGTCGACTAGGTCCTTCACTGAAGCTTTCTTT.

This clone showed up just once. This sequence joins TRBV13 and TRBJ2-7, with D possibly being TRBD2 (5 bases). Between the trimmed V and J ends, which lost 5 bases and 2 bases, there was a span of 16 bases. The germline CDR1 and CDR2 sequences are PRHDT and FYEKMQ (reference sequence). This CDR3 has 15 amino acids. CDR3: CASSERDVPPYEQYF. Written as DNA, the CDR3 is TGTGCCAGCAGCGAACGGGATGTGCCCCCCTACGAGCAGTACTTC.

The chain employs TRBV27 and TRBJ2-2, with 7 bases fitting TRBD2. With V trimmed by 2 bases and J by 7 bases, 4 bases remained unmatched. CDR1 and CDR2 (germline): MNHEY, SMNVEV (reference sequence). The CDR3 runs to 14 residues. CDR3 loop: CASSLAGEVGELFF. CDR3 nucleotides: TGTGCCAGCAGTTTAGCGGGGGAGGTCGGGGAGCTGTTTTTT.

The chain has TRBV11-3 and TRBJ1-1; D possibly corresponds to TRBD1 (5 bases). The V end was cut by 0 bases, the J end by 1 base, with 9 bases between. CDR3 length equals 15 residues. Germline CDR1 reads SGHNT; CDR2 reads YENEEA. This CDR3 reads CASSLEGHSNTEAFF. The DNA of the CDR3 is TGTGCCAGCAGCTTAGAAGGACATTCGAACACTGAAGCTTTCTTT.